This is a list of T cell receptor beta chains from one sample in a study of T cell responses to AZD1222 COVID-19 vaccine. This table comes from immunoSEQ multiplex PCR, and its TCRdb copy is limited to in-frame clones, with some not included. Among under 50,000 clones listed, approximately 89% were seen once. The source material was peripheral blood, sampled 28 days after the second AZD1222 dose. These receptors were taken from an adult who received the AZD1222 COVID-19 vaccine. Each CDR3 is given with its conserved first and last residue. The D gene is left open where the match is weak. Expanded clones are given a class, and other clones once, few, many or no size at all.

j_gene: TRBJ2-5; abundance: -; d_gene: TRBD1; v_gene: TRBV5-1; CDR3nt: TGCGCCAGCAGCTTGGACAGGGGGCGCCAAGAGACCCAGTACTTC; CDR3aa: CASSLDRGRQETQYF
j_gene: TRBJ2-2; abundance: once; d_gene: -; v_gene: TRBV19; CDR3nt: TGTGCCTCAAAGAAGGGGGCCGGGGAGCTGTTTTTT; CDR3aa: CASKKGAGELFF
j_gene: TRBJ1-5; abundance: -; d_gene: TRBD1; v_gene: TRBV2; CDR3nt: TGTGCCAGCAGGGGTGGGACAGGGGGCACTCAGCCCCAGCATTTT; CDR3aa: CASRGGTGGTQPQHF
j_gene: TRBJ2-2; abundance: -; d_gene: TRBD2; v_gene: TRBV29-1; CDR3nt: TGCAGCGTTGTCTGGGGGCGGCTAGCGGGAAGGGTGGACACCGGGGAGCTGTTTTTT; CDR3aa: CSVVWGRLAGRVDTGELFF
j_gene: TRBJ1-4; abundance: -; d_gene: -; v_gene: TRBV7-2; CDR3nt: TGTGCCAGCAGCTTATGGGCAGGGCTTAATGAAAAACTGTTTTTT; CDR3aa: CASSLWAGLNEKLFF
j_gene: TRBJ1-5; abundance: -; d_gene: -; v_gene: TRBV18; CDR3nt: TGTGCCAGCTCACCAGGGCGGACAGACCCAAGCAATCAGCCCCAGCATTTT; CDR3aa: CASSPGRTDPSNQPQHF
j_gene: TRBJ2-3; abundance: -; d_gene: TRBD2; v_gene: TRBV5-1; CDR3nt: TGCGCCAGCATTAGCGGGGTCGGCACAGATACGCAGTATTTT; CDR3aa: CASISGVGTDTQYF
j_gene: TRBJ1-1; abundance: -; d_gene: -; v_gene: TRBV5-6; CDR3nt: TGTGCCAGCAGCTCAGGGAATACTGAAGCTTTCTTT; CDR3aa: CASSSGNTEAFF
j_gene: TRBJ2-7; abundance: -; d_gene: -; v_gene: TRBV28; CDR3nt: TGTGCCAGCAGTCTAGTCAGCTCCTACGAGCAGTACTTC; CDR3aa: CASSLVSSYEQYF
j_gene: TRBJ2-3; abundance: -; d_gene: TRBD2; v_gene: TRBV7-8; CDR3nt: TGTGCCAGCAGCTTAATCCAAGCGGGGTACACCACAGATACGCAGTATTTT; CDR3aa: CASSLIQAGYTTDTQYF
j_gene: TRBJ2-7; abundance: -; d_gene: -; v_gene: TRBV3-1/TRBV3-2; CDR3nt: TGTGCCAGCAGCTCAGGGGACGAGCAGTACTTC; CDR3aa: CASSSGDEQYF
j_gene: TRBJ1-6; abundance: -; d_gene: -; v_gene: TRBV11-2; CDR3nt: TGTGCCAGCAGCTTAGATGAGGGAAGCTCCTATAATTCACCCCTCCACTTT; CDR3aa: CASSLDEGSSYNSPLHF
j_gene: TRBJ1-6; abundance: -; d_gene: TRBD1; v_gene: TRBV6-1; CDR3nt: TGTGCCAGCAGCGAAATGACAGGGAATCCCAATTCACCCCTCCACTTT; CDR3aa: CASSEMTGNPNSPLHF
j_gene: TRBJ2-7; abundance: -; d_gene: TRBD2; v_gene: TRBV4-2; CDR3nt: TGTGCCAGCAGCCAAGAAAGCGGGGGGGCCACTTACGAGCAGTACTTC; CDR3aa: CASSQESGGATYEQYF
j_gene: TRBJ1-5; abundance: few; d_gene: TRBD1; v_gene: TRBV9; CDR3nt: TGTGCCAGCAGCGTAGGCAGGGGGAGCAATCAGCCCCAGCATTTT; CDR3aa: CASSVGRGSNQPQHF
j_gene: TRBJ1-5; abundance: -; d_gene: -; v_gene: TRBV19; CDR3nt: TGTGCCAGTAGTCATCAGAGGGATCAGCCCCAGCATTTT; CDR3aa: CASSHQRDQPQHF
j_gene: TRBJ1-1; abundance: few; d_gene: -; v_gene: TRBV27; CDR3nt: TGTGCCAGCAGTCCCTCGGGGGGGAACACTGAAGCTTTCTTT; CDR3aa: CASSPSGGNTEAFF
j_gene: TRBJ2-6; abundance: -; d_gene: -; v_gene: TRBV28; CDR3nt: TGTGCCAGCAGCCCCCTCGGAGGGAGGTCTGGGGCCAACGTCCTGACTTTC; CDR3aa: CASSPLGGRSGANVLTF
j_gene: TRBJ2-7; abundance: -; d_gene: -; v_gene: TRBV24-1; CDR3nt: TGTGCCACCAGTGATTCAACAGGTAGGGGCGAGCAGTACTTC; CDR3aa: CATSDSTGRGEQYF
j_gene: TRBJ1-3; abundance: -; d_gene: -; v_gene: TRBV7-8; CDR3nt: TGTGCCAGCAGCTTAACCGGACAGTCCGGAAACACCATATATTTT; CDR3aa: CASSLTGQSGNTIYF
j_gene: TRBJ1-1; abundance: few; d_gene: -; v_gene: TRBV5-8; CDR3nt: TGTGCCCTAAGGTTAGGGCAAAGCGGCACTGAAGCTTTCTTT; CDR3aa: CALRLGQSGTEAFF
j_gene: TRBJ2-2; abundance: -; d_gene: -; v_gene: TRBV2; CDR3nt: TGTGCCAGCAGGGATTGGTCAGGGAACACCGGGGAGCTGTTTTTT; CDR3aa: CASRDWSGNTGELFF
j_gene: TRBJ2-3; abundance: -; d_gene: -; v_gene: TRBV3-1/TRBV3-2; CDR3nt: TGTGCCAGCAGCCAAGATCGGCTCAGCACAGATACGCAGTATTTT; CDR3aa: CASSQDRLSTDTQYF
j_gene: TRBJ2-3; abundance: -; d_gene: TRBD1; v_gene: TRBV18; CDR3nt: TGTGCCAGCTCACCACGCAGGGCAGGGGGCGCAGATACGCAGTATTTT; CDR3aa: CASSPRRAGGADTQYF
j_gene: TRBJ2-7; abundance: once; d_gene: TRBD1; v_gene: TRBV5-1; CDR3nt: TGCGCCAGCAGGACCTCCGGGACAGGGGTCTCCTACGAGCAGTACTTC; CDR3aa: CASRTSGTGVSYEQYF
j_gene: TRBJ2-7; abundance: -; d_gene: -; v_gene: TRBV10-3; CDR3nt: TGTGCCACACGCCCCTATTTGGGGGAGCAGTACTTC; CDR3aa: CATRPYLGEQYF
j_gene: TRBJ1-2; abundance: -; d_gene: -; v_gene: TRBV2; CDR3nt: TGTGCCCTGGAGGAAAATGGCTACACCTTC; CDR3aa: CALEENGYTF